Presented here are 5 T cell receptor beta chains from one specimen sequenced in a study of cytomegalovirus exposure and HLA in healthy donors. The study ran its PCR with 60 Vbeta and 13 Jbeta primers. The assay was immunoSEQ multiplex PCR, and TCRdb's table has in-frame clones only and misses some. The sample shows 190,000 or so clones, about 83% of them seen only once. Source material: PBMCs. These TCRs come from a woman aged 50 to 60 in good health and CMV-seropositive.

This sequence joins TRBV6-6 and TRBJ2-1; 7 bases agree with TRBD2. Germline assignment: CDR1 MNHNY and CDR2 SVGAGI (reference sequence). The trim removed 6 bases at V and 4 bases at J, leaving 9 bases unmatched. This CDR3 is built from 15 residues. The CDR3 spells CASSQTSSSYNEQFF. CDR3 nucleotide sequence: TGTGCCAGCAGCCAGACTAGCTCCAGTTACAATGAGCAGTTCTTC.

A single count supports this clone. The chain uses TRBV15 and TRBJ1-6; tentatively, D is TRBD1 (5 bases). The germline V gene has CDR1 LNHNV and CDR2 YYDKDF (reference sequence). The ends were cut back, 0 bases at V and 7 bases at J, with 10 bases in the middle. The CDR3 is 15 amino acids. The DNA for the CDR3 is TGTGCCACCAGCAGAGATGGGGGGTGGAATTCACCCCTCCACTTT. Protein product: CATSRDGGWNSPLHF.

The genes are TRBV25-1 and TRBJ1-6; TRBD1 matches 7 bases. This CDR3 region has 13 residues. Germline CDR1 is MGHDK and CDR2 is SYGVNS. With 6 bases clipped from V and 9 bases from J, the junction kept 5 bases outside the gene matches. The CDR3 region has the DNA TGTGCCAGCAGCAACAGGGGTGGTTCACCCCTCCACTTT. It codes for CASSNRGGSPLHF. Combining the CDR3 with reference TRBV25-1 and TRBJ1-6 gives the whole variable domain EADIYQTPRYLVIGTGKKITLECSQTMGHDKMYWYQQDPGMELHLIHYSYGVNSTEKGDLSSESTVSRIRTEHFPLTLESARPSHTSQYLCASSNRGGSPLHFGNGTRLTVT.

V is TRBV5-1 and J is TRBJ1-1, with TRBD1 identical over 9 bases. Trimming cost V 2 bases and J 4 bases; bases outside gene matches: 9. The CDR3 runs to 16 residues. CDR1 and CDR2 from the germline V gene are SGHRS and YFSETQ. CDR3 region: CASSFLTGGDFTEAFF. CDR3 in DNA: TGCGCCAGCAGCTTCCTAACAGGGGGCGATTTCACTGAAGCTTTCTTT.

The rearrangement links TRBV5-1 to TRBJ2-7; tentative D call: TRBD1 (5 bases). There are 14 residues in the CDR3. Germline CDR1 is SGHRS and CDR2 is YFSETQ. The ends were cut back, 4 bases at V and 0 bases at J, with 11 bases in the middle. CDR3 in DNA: TGCGCCAGCAGCCTCGACAGCACCTCCTACGAGCAGTACTTC. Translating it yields CASSLDSTSYEQYF.